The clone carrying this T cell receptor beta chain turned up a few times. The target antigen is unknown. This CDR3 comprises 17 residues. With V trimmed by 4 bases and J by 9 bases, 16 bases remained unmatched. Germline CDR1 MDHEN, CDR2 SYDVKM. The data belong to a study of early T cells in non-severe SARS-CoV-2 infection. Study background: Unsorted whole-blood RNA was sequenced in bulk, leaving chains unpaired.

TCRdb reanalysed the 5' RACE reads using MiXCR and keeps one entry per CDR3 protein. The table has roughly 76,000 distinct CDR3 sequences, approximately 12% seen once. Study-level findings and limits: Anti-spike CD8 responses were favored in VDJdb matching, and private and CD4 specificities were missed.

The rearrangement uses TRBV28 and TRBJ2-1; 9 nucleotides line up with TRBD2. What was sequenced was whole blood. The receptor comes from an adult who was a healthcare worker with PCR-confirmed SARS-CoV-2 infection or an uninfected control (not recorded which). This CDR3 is CASSSMSAGGPNGEQFF. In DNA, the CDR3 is TGTGCCAGCAGTTCCATGTCGGCGGGAGGGCCTAATGGTGAGCAGTTCTTC. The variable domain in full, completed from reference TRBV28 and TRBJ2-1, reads DVKVTQSSRYLVKRTGEKVFLECVQDMDHENMFWYRQDPGLGLRLIYFSYDVKMKEKGDIPEGYSVSREKKERFSLILESASTNQTSMYLCASSSMSAGGPNGEQFFGPGTRLTVL.